This TCR beta chain was obtained from a study of identical twins (TCRdb year 2016). Broadly, across the study: TCR alpha and beta repertoires from monozygotic twins, unrelated adults of various ages and cord blood were deep-sequenced to test whether fetal clonotypes persist. To rule out contamination, the twin experiments were replicated at different times with different library preparation protocols. General findings and caveats noted by the study authors: Fewer insertions were carried by abundant cord blood beta clonotypes, a similar but weaker trend appeared in young adult naive repertoires, and no such trend appeared in memory repertoires. A weaker excess of twin sharing was found in beta out-of-frame sequences because the signal-to-noise ratio was lowered by fewer shared sequences. Because the same donors could not be followed over many years, the conclusions depended on cross-sectional statistical analysis. Compared with coincidental sharing between unrelated individuals, out-of-frame TCR alpha sequences shared between twins showed an excess of sequences with low generation probability. Out-of-frame TCR alpha sharing in monozygotic twins was systematically underestimated by recombination models, whereas sharing between unrelated individuals was in agreement with the recombination models. Zero-insertion analyses could be partly confounded by invariant T cells such as MAIT and iNKT, though diverse VJ usage argued against such confounding for most clonotypes.

Library creation used 5' RACE. This sample was sequenced with an Illumina HiSeq 2000. A universal primer binding site was added through template switching, and the final cDNA carried a unique molecular identifier so that TCR cDNA molecules could be counted accurately. Specific primers in the conserved constant-segment region were used to synthesize first-strand cDNA for the TCR alpha and beta chains. Each cDNA library was double barcoded, with a SMART-Mk sample barcode plus Illumina barcodes, to control for contamination. TruSeq adapter sequences, together with Illumina sample barcodes, were added in two successive PCR steps. The TCR alpha and beta cDNA libraries were sequenced on the Illumina HiSeq platform using custom primers. Per the original workflow: MiGEC processed the raw reads to extract unique molecular identifiers, while MiXCR was used to determine the CDR3 positions. For each individual, recombination models were inferred using an EM algorithm with the repgenHMM and IGoR tools. The analysis of shared clonotypes was done with the tcR package in R, with sharing normalized by the product of cloneset sizes. To study raw recombination without the effects of thymic and clonal selection, out-of-frame nonproductive sequences were analyzed. In-frame beta chains were kept once TCRdb had trimmed the public reads at Q25 with fastp and called clones with MiXCR. Entries that share a CDR3 protein sequence are merged under the most common genes and DNA. TCRdb, not the authors, supplied the V and J calls. This sample has around 1.7 million distinct CDR3 sequences in its table, and about 31% of those were observed once. The top ten clones comprise less than 0.35% of the sample.

There are 12 amino acids in the CDR3, from cysteine to phenylalanine inclusive. The DNA shown is the 36-base CDR3, in frame from base 1. CDR1 and CDR2, looked up from the germline V gene, are MNHNS and SASEGT. Cut back by 2 bases and 6 bases, the V and J ends lie 8 bases apart. Every donor was a healthy Caucasian. This clonotype was observed a few times. This clone's antigen is unknown. Per-base quality was not reported, and no clone a single base away is much larger than it. This sequence was found in a newborn girl in good health. The sample was cord blood. This receptor chain uses TRBV6-1 and TRBJ2-7, and possibly TRBD2, on 5 matching bases. The CDR3 in this case is CASSERGIEQYF. The DNA reads as follows: TGTGCCAGCAGTGAAAGAGGGATCGAGCAGTACTTC.